This T cell receptor (beta chain) was retrieved from a study of PD-1 blockade in classical Hodgkin lymphoma. TCRdb's table, derived via immunoSEQ multiplex PCR, lists solely in-frame clones and lacks some. This sample has just over 60,000 clones, with approximately 88% found just once. With no exception, relapse followed autologous stem cell transplantation in all patients, and brentuximab vedotin exposure varied. Details on this clone: Antigen: not known.

Broader study findings: The study reported lower baseline TCR diversity in newly diagnosed patients than in healthy donors.

This TCR derives from a human donor with classical Hodgkin lymphoma. Sequences were derived from peripheral blood mononuclear cells (PBMCs), sampled at baseline.

The CDR3 DNA follows: TGTGCCAGCTCACCACGAGGGGCCCAGATCTCCTATAATTCACCCCTCCACTTT. This translates into CASSPRGAQISYNSPLHF. J is TRBJ1-6 and V is TRBV18; D possibly corresponds to TRBD1 (5 bases). Trimming took 1 base from V and 0 from J, leaving 13 bases between them. This CDR3 has 18 amino acids. Germline V CDR1 and CDR2: KGHSH, LQKENI.